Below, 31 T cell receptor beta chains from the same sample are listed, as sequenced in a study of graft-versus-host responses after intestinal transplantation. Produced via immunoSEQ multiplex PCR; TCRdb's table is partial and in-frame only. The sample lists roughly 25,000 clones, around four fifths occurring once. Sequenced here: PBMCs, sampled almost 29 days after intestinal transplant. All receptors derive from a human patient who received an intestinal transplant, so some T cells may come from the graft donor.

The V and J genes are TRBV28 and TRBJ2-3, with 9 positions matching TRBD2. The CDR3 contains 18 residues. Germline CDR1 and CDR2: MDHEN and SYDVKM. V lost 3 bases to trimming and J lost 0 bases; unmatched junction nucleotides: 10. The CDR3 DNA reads TGTGCCAGCAGTTTCCCGGGTGAAGCGGGAGGAAGCACAGATACGCAGTATTTT. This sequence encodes CASSFPGEAGGSTDTQYF. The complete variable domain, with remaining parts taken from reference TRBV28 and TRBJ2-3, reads DVKVTQSSRYLVKRTGEKVFLECVQDMDHENMFWYRQDPGLGLRLIYFSYDVKMKEKGDIPEGYSVSREKKERFSLILESASTNQTSMYLCASSFPGEAGGSTDTQYFGPGTRLTVL.

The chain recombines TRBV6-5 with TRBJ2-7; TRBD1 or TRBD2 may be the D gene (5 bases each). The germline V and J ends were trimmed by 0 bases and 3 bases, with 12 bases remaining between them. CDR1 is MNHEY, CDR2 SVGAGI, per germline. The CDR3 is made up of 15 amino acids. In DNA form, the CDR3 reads TGTGCCAGCAGTTACTCATTGGTGGGGGTCTACGAGCAGTACTTC. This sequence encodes CASSYSLVGVYEQYF.

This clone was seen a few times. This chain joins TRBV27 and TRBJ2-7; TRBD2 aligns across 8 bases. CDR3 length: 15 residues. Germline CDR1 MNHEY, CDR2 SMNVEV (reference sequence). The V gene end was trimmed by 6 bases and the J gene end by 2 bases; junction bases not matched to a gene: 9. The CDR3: CASSFSQGLAYEQYF. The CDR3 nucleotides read TGTGCCAGCAGCTTCTCCCAGGGACTAGCCTACGAGCAGTACTTC.

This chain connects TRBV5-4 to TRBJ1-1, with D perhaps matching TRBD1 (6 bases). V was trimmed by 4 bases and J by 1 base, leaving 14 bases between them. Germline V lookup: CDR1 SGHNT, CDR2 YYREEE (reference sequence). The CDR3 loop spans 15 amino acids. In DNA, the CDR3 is TGTGCCAGCAGCCCCCCAGGGGCAAGGAACACTGAAGCTTTCTTT. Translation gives CASSPPGARNTEAFF.

The chain's CDR3 is CASSLSYTGTGGDEQYF. CDR3 bases: TGTGCCAGCAGTTTATCCTACACCGGGACAGGGGGCGACGAGCAGTACTTC. The chain recombines TRBV28 with TRBJ2-7; TRBD1 matches 12 bases. Losses at the gene ends were 1 base for V and 5 bases for J; bases not matched to a gene: 9. The germline V gene has CDR1 MDHEN and CDR2 SYDVKM. CDR3 length: 17 residues. Complete variable domain (other parts from reference TRBV28 and TRBJ2-7): DVKVTQSSRYLVKRTGEKVFLECVQDMDHENMFWYRQDPGLGLRLIYFSYDVKMKEKGDIPEGYSVSREKKERFSLILESASTNQTSMYLCASSLSYTGTGGDEQYFGPGTRLTVT.

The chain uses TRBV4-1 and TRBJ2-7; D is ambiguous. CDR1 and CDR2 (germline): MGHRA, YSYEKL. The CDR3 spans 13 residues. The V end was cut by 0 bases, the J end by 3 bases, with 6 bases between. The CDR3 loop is CASSQEWIYEQYF. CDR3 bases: TGCGCCAGCAGCCAAGAATGGATCTACGAGCAGTACTTC.

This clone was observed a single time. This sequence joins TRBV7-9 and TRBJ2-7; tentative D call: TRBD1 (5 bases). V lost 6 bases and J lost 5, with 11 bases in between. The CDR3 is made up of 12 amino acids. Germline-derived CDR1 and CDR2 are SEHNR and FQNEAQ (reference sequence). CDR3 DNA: TGTGCCAGCAGTCGTGACAGAGACGAGCAGTACTTC. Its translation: CASSRDRDEQYF.

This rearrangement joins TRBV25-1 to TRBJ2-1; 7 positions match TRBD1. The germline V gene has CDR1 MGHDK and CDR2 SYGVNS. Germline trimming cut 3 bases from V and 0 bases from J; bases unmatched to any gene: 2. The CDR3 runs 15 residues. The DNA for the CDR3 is TGTGCCAGCAGTGAGGACAGGAGCTCCTACAATGAGCAGTTCTTC. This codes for CASSEDRSSYNEQFF.

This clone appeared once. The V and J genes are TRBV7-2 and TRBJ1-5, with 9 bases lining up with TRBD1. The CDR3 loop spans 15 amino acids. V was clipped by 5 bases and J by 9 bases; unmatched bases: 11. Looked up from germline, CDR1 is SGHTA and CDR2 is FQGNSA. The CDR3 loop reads CASSGTGTGYGPQHF. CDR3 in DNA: TGTGCCAGCAGCGGAACCGGGACAGGGTACGGGCCCCAGCATTTT. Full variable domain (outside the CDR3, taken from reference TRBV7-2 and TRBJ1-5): GAGVSQSPSNKVTEKGKDVELRCDPISGHTALYWYRQSLGQGLEFLIYFQGNSAPDKSGLPSDRFSAERTGGSVSTLTIQRTQQEDSAVYLCASSGTGTGYGPQHFGDGTRLSIL.

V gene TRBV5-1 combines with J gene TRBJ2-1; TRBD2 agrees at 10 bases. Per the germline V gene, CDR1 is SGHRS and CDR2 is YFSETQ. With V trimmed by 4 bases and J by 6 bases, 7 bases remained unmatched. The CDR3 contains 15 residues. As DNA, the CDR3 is TGCGCCAGCAGCGTAAGCCTAGCGGGAGTCAATGAGCAGTTCTTC. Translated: CASSVSLAGVNEQFF.

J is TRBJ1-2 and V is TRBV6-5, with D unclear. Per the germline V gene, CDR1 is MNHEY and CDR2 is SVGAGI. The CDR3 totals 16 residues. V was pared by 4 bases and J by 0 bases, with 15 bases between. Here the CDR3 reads CASSSHTVSANYGYTF. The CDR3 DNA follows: TGTGCCAGCAGTTCCCATACAGTTTCAGCTAACTATGGCTACACCTTC.

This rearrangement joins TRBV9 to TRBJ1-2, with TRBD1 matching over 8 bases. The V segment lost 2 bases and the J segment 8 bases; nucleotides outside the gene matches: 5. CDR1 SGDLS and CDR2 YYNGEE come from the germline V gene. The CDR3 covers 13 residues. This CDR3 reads CASSVRTGPGYTF. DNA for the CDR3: TGTGCCAGCAGCGTCCGGACAGGGCCGGGCTACACCTTC.

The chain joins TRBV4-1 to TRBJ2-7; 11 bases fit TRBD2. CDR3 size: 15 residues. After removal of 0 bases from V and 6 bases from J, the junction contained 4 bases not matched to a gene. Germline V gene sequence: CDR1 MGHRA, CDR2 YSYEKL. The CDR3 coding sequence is TGCGCCAGCAGCCAAGATTCACTAGCGGGAGCCGAGCAGTACTTC. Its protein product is CASSQDSLAGAEQYF.

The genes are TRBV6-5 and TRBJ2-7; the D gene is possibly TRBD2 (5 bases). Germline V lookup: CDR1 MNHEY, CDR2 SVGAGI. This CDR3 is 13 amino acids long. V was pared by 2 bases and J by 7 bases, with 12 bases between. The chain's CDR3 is CASSYAGPGEQYF. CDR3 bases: TGTGCCAGCAGTTACGCAGGACCGGGGGAGCAGTACTTC.

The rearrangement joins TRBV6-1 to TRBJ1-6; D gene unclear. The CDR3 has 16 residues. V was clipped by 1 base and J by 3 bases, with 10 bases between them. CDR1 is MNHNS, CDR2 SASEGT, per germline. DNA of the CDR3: TGTGCCAGCAGTGAAGAGGTTCGGGGCTATAATTCACCCCTCCACTTT. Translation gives CASSEEVRGYNSPLHF.

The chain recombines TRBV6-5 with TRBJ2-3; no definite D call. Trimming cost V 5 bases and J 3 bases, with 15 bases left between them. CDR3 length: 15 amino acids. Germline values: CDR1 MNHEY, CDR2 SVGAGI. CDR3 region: CASSQETSRTDTQYF. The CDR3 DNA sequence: TGTGCCAGCAGTCAGGAGACCTCCCGAACAGATACGCAGTATTTT.

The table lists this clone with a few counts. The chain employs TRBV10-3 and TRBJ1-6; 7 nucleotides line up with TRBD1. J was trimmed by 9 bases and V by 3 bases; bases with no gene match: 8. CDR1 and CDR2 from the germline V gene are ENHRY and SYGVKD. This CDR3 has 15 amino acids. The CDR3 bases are TGTGCCATCAGTGATCTCCAGGGGGGTGGTTCACCCCTCCACTTT. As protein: CAISDLQGGGSPLHF.

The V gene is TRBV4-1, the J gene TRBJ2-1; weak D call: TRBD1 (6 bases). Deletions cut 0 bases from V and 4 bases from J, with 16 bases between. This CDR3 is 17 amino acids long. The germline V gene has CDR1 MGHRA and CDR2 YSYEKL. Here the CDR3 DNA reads TGCGCCAGCAGCCAAGACGTCAGCAGGGGTACTTACAATGAGCAGTTCTTC. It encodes CASSQDVSRGTYNEQFF.

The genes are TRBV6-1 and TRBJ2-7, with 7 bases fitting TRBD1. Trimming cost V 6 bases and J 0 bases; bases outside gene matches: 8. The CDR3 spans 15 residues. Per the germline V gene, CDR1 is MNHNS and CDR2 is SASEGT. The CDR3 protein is CASSYRGVTSYEQYF. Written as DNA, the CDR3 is TGTGCCAGCAGCTACAGGGGCGTAACCTCCTACGAGCAGTACTTC.

CDR3 coding DNA: TGTGCCAGCAGCGCTGGCAGAGCTAGCACAGATACGCAGTATTTT. Translation gives CASSAGRASTDTQYF. The V gene is TRBV11-1, the J gene TRBJ2-3; D uncertain. The V gene lost 5 bases and the J gene lost 0 bases, with 12 bases spanning the gap. Germline assignment: CDR1 SGHAT and CDR2 FQDESV (reference sequence). The CDR3 consists of 15 residues.

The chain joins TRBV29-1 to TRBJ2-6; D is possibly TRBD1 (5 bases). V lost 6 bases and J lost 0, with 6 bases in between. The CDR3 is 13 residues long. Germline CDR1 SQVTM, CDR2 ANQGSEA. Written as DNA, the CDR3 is TGCAGCGTCGACAGCTCTGGGGCCAACGTCCTGACTTTC. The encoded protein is CSVDSSGANVLTF.

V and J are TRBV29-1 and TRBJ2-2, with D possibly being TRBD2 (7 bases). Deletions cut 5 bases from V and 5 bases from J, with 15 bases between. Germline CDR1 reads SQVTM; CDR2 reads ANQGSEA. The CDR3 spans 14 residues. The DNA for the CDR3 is TGCAGCGTTAAAAGGGAGGGGGAAACCGGGGAGCTGTTTTTT. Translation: CSVKREGETGELFF.

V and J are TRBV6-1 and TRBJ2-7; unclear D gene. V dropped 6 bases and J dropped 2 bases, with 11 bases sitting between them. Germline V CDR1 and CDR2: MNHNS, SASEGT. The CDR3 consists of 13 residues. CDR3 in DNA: TGTGCCAGCAGCCCCGGTACGCCCTACGAGCAGTACTTC. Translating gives CASSPGTPYEQYF.

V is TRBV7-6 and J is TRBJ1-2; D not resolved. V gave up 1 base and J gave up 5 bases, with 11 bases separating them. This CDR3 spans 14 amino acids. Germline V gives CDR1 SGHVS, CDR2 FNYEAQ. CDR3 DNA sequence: TGTGCCAGCAGCTTAGGAGAGGGAAGGTATGGCTACACCTTC. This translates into CASSLGEGRYGYTF.

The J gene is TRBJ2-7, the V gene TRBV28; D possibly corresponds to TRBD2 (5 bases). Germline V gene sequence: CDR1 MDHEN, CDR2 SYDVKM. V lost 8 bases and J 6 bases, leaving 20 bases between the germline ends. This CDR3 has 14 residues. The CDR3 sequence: CASGQADDGTEQYF. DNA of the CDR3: TGTGCCAGCGGTCAAGCGGACGACGGAACCGAGCAGTACTTC.

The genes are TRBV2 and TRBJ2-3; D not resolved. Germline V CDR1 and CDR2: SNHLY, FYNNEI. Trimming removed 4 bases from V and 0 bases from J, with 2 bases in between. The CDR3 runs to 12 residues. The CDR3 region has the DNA TGTGCCAGCAGTGGGAGCACAGATACGCAGTATTTT. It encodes CASSGSTDTQYF.

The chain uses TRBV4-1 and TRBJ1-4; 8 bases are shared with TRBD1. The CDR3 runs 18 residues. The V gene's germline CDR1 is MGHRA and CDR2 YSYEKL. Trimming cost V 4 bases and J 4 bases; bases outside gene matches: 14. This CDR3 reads CASSPRTGRMYGNEKLFF. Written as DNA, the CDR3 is TGCGCCAGCAGCCCTAGGACAGGGCGGATGTACGGTAATGAAAAACTGTTTTTT.

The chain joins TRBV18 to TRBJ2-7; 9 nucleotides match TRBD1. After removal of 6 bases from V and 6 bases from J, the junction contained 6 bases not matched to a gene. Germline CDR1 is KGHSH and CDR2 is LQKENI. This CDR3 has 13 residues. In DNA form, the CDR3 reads TGTGCCAGCTCGTCGGACAGGGGTGGCGAGCAGTACTTC. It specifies CASSSDRGGEQYF.

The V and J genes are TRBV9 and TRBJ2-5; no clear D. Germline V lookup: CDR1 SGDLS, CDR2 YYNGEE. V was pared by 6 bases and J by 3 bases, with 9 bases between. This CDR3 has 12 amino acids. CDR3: CASNGLEETQYF. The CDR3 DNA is TGTGCCAGCAACGGATTAGAAGAGACCCAGTACTTC.

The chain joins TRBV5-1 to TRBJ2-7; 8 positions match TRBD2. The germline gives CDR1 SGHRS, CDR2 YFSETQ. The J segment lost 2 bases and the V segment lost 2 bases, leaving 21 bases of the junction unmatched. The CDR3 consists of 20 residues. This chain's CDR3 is CASSFGGRGASYRGAYEQYF. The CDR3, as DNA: TGCGCCAGCAGCTTTGGGGGGCGGGGGGCATCTTATAGAGGCGCCTACGAGCAGTACTTC.

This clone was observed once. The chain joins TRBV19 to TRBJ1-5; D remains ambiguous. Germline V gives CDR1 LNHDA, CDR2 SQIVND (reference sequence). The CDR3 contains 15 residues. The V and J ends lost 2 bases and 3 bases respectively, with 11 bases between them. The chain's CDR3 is CASSIIVGSNQPQHF. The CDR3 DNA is TGTGCCAGTAGTATAATCGTAGGTTCCAATCAGCCCCAGCATTTT.